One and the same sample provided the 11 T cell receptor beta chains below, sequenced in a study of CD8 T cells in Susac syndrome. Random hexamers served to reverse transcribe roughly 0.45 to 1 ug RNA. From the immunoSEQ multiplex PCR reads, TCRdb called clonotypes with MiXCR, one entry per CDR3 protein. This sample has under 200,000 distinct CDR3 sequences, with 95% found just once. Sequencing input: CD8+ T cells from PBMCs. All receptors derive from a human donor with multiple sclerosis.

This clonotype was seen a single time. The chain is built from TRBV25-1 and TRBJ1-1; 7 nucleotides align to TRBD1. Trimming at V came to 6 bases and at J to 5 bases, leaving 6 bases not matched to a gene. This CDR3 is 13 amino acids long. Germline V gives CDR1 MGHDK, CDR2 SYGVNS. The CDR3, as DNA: TGTGCCAGCAGAGAACAGGGGTTGACTGAAGCTTTCTTT. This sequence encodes CASREQGLTEAFF.

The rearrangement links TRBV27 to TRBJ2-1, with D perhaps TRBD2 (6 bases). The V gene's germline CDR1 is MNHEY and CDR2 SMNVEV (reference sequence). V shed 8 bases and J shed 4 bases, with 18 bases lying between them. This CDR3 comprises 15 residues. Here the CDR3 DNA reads TGTGCCAGCTCTTGGGACGGCGGGATGTACAATGAGCAGTTCTTC. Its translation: CASSWDGGMYNEQFF.

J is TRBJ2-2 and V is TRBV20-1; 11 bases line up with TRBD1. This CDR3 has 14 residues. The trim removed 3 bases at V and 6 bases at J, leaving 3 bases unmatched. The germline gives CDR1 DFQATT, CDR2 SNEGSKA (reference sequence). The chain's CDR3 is CSASRDRGAGELFF. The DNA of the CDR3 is TGCAGTGCTAGCCGGGACAGGGGGGCCGGGGAGCTGTTTTTT.

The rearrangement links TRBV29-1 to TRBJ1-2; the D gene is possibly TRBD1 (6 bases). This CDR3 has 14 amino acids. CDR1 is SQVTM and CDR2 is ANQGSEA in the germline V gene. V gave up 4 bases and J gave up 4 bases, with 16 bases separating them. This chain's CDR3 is CSVVLQGWGYGYTF. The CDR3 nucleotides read TGCAGCGTTGTTCTACAGGGATGGGGCTATGGCTACACCTTC.

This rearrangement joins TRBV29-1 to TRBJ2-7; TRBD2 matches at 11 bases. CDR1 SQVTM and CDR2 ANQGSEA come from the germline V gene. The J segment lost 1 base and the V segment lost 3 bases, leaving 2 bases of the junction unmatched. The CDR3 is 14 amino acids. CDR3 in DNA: TGCAGCGTTGAGGGGACTAGCGGATCCTACGAGCAGTACTTC. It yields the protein CSVEGTSGSYEQYF.

The CDR3 is CSARDVAGALTYEQYF. CDR3 in DNA: TGCAGTGCTAGAGATGTAGCGGGGGCGTTGACGTACGAGCAGTACTTC. The chain uses TRBV20-1 and TRBJ2-7; TRBD2 matches 9 bases. CDR3 size: 16 residues. Germline V gene lookup returns CDR1 DFQATT and CDR2 SNEGSKA (reference sequence). The trim removed 0 bases at V and 4 bases at J, leaving 10 bases unmatched.

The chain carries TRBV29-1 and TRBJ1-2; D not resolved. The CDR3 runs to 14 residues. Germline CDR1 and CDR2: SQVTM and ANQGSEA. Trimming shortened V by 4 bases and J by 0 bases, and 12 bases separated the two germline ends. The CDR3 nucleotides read TGCAGCGTTGCGGCCGAGAATTCTAACTATGGCTACACCTTC. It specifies CSVAAENSNYGYTF.

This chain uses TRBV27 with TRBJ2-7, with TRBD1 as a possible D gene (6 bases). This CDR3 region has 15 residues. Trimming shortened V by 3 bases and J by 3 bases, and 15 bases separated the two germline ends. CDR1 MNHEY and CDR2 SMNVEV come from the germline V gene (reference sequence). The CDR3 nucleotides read TGTGCCAGCAGTTTGGGACACAGTGTCATCTACGAGCAGTACTTC. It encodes CASSLGHSVIYEQYF.

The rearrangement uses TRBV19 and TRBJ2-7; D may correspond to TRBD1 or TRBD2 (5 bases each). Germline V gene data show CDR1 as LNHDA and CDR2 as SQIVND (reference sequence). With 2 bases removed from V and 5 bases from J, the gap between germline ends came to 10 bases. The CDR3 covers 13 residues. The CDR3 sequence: CASSIRQGDEQYF. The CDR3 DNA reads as TGTGCCAGTAGTATAAGGCAGGGAGACGAGCAGTACTTC.

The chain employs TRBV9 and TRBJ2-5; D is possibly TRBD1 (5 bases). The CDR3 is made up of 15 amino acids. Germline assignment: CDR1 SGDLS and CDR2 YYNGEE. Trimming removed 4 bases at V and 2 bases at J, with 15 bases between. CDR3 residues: CASSPEGVWQETQYF. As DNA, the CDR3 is TGTGCCAGCAGCCCCGAAGGGGTTTGGCAAGAGACCCAGTACTTC.

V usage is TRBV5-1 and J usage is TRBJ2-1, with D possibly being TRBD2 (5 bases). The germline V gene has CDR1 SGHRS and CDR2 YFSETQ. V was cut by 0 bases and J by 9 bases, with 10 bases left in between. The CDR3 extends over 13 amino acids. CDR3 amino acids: CASSLAGSVEQFF. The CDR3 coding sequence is TGCGCCAGCAGCTTGGCGGGGAGCGTTGAGCAGTTCTTC.